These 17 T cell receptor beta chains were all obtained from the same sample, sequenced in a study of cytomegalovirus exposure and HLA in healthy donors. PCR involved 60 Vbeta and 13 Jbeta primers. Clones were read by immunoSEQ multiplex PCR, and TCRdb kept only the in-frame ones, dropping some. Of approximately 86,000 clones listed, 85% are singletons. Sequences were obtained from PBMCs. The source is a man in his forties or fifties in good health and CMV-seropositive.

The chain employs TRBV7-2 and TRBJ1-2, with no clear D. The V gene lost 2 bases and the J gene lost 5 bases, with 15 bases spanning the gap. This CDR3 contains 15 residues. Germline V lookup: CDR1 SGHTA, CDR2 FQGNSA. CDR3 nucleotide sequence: TGTGCCAGCAGCTTAAGGGAGGGATCGACTTATGGCTACACCTTC. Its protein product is CASSLREGSTYGYTF.

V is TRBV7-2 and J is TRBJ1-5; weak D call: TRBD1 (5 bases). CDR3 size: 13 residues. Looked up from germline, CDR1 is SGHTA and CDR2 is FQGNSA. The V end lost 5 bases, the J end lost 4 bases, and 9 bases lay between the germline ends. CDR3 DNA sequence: TGTGCCAGCAGCGCGGGACGGAATCAGCCCCAGCATTTT. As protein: CASSAGRNQPQHF. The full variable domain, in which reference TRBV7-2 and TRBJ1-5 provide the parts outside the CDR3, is GAGVSQSPSNKVTEKGKDVELRCDPISGHTALYWYRQSLGQGLEFLIYFQGNSAPDKSGLPSDRFSAERTGGSVSTLTIQRTQQEDSAVYLCASSAGRNQPQHFGDGTRLSIL.

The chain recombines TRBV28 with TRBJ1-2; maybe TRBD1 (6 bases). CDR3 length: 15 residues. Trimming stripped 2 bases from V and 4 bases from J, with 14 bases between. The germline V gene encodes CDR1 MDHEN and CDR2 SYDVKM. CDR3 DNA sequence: TGTGCCAGCAGTTTACGGGGACATTCGGGCTATGGCTACACCTTC. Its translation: CASSLRGHSGYGYTF.

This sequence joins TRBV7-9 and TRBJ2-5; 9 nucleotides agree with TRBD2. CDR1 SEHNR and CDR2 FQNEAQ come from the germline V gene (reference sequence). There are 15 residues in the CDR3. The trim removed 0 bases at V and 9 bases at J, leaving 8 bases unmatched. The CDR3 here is CASSLAVAGVMAQYF. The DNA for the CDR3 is TGTGCCAGCAGCTTAGCGGTAGCGGGAGTGATGGCCCAGTACTTC. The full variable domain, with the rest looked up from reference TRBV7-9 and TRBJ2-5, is DTGVSQNPRHKITKRGQNVTFRCDPISEHNRLYWYRQTLGQGPEFLTYFQNEAQLEKSRLLSDRFSAERPKGSFSTLEIQRTEQGDSAMYLCASSLAVAGVMAQYFGPGTRLLVL.

The CDR3 loop is CAISLGGGGGYGYTF. The DNA for the CDR3 is TGTGCCATCAGCCTCGGAGGGGGGGGTGGCTATGGCTACACCTTC. The rearrangement joins TRBV10-3 to TRBJ1-2, with D perhaps TRBD1 (6 bases). The V end lost 6 bases, the J end lost 4 bases, and 18 bases lay between the germline ends. Germline-derived CDR1 and CDR2 are ENHRY and SYGVKD. The length of the CDR3 is 15 residues.

In nucleotides, the CDR3 is TGTGCCAGCAGCCCCTCCGGGACAGTCTACGAGCAGTACTTC. This encodes CASSPSGTVYEQYF. This chain links TRBV5-6 with TRBJ2-7; 7 bases are a match to TRBD1. CDR1 is SGHDT, CDR2 YYEEEE, per germline. V lost 4 bases to trimming and J lost 3 bases; unmatched junction nucleotides: 7. CDR3 length equals 14 residues.

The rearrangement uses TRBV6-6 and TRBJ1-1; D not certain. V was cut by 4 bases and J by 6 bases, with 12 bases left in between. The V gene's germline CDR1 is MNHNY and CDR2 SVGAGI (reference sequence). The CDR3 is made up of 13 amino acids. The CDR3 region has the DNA TGTGCCAGCAGTTCGGCTAGCCCTCCTGAAGCTTTCTTT. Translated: CASSSASPPEAFF.

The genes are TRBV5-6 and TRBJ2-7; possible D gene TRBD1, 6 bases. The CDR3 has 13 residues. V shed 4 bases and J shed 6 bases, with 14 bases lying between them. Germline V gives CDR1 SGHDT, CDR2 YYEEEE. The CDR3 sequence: CASSRTVPSEQYF. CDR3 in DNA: TGTGCCAGCAGCCGGACAGTCCCCAGCGAGCAGTACTTC.

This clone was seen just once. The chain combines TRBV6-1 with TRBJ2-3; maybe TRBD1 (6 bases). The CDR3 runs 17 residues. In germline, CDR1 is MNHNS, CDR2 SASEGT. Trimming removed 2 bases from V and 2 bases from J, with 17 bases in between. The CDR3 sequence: CASSELPRDIYTDTQYF. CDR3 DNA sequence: TGTGCCAGCAGTGAACTGCCCCGGGACATTTACACAGATACGCAGTATTTT.

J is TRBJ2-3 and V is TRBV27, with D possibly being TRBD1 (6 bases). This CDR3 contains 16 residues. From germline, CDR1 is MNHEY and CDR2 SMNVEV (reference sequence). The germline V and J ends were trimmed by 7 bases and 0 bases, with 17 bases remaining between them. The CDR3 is CASNRNRAASTDTQYF. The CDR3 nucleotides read TGTGCCAGCAATCGAAACAGGGCAGCTAGCACAGATACGCAGTATTTT.

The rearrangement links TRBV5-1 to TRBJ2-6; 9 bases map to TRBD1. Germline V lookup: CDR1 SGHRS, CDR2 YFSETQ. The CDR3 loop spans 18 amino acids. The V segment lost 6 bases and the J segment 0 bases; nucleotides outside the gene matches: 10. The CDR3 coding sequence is TGCGCCAGCACCCGCTCCGGGACAGGGCACTCTGGGGCCAACGTCCTGACTTTC. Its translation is CASTRSGTGHSGANVLTF.

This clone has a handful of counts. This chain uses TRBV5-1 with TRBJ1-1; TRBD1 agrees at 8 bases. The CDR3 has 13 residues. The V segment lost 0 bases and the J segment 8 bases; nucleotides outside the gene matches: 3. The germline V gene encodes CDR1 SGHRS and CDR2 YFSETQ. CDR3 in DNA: TGCGCCAGCAGCTTGGCAGGGGGCGGGGAAGCTTTCTTT. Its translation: CASSLAGGGEAFF.

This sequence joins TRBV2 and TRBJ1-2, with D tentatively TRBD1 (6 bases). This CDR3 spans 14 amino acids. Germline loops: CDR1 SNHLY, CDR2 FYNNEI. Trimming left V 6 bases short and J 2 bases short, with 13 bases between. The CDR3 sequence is CASRRRGLNYGYTF. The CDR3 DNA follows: TGTGCCAGCAGGAGGCGGGGGCTGAACTATGGCTACACCTTC.

This CDR3 reads CASSPNRGYGYTF. The CDR3 coding sequence is TGTGCCAGCAGCCCAAACAGGGGTTATGGCTACACCTTC. This chain connects TRBV6-5 to TRBJ1-2; 7 positions agree with TRBD1. Germline values: CDR1 MNHEY, CDR2 SVGAGI. The CDR3 extends over 13 amino acids. V was pared by 6 bases and J by 5 bases, with 6 bases of the junction left unmatched.

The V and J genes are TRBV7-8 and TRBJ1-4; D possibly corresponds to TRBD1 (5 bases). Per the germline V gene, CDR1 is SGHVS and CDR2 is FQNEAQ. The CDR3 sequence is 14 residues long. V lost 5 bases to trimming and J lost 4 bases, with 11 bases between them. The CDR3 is CASSTGRSNEKLFF. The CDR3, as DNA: TGTGCCAGCAGCACAGGAAGGAGTAATGAAAAACTGTTTTTT.

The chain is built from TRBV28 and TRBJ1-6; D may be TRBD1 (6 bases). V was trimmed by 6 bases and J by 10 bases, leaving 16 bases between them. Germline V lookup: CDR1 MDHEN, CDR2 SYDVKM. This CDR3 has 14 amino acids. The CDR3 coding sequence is TGTGCCAGCAGGCTCAGGGGCATGGGGTCACCCCTCCACTTT. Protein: CASRLRGMGSPLHF.

CDR3 loop: CASKGLAGGTYNEQFF. The CDR3 region has the DNA TGTGCCAGCAAGGGACTAGCGGGTGGTACCTACAATGAGCAGTTCTTC. The V and J genes are TRBV2 and TRBJ2-1; 12 bases match TRBD2. Germline V lookup: CDR1 SNHLY, CDR2 FYNNEI. After removal of 7 bases from V and 2 bases from J, the junction contained 6 bases not matched to a gene. The CDR3 length is 16 residues.